The entry below gives a single TCR beta chain sequence along with its context. No antigen is known for it. The record has no base qualities; no much larger clone is one base away. To sequence the TCRbeta CDR3 region, genomic DNA was isolated from the sorted cells. The immunoSEQ Assay was used for sequencing of TCRbeta CDR3 regions. TCRdb limited this immuneACCESS table to in-frame rearrangements with V and J called. A share of clones is missing; checked studies link under half to unresolved V genes, and the rest is unexplained. The sample table records some 30,000 clones; 92% of these occur just once. The ten largest clones take up 33% of the sample. The trial excluded patients who had a history of autoimmune disease or were on systemic immunosuppression. Peripheral blood for TCR sequencing was collected from all dose cohorts at baseline, on cycle 4 day 1, and on cycle 7 day 1. Samples came from an open-label, multicenter, first-in-human phase I dose-escalation trial of ivuxolimab. Adults with locally advanced or metastatic head and neck squamous cell, hepatocellular, melanoma or renal cell carcinoma were enrolled in the trial. CD4+ and CD8+ T cells were sorted separately from peripheral blood before TCR sequencing.

This entry is derived from a study of OX40 agonist ivuxolimab in advanced cancers. General notes on the study: The costimulatory receptor OX40 (CD134) was targeted by ivuxolimab, a fully human IgG2 agonistic monoclonal antibody. Intravenous ivuxolimab was administered to patients every 2 weeks at six dose levels: 0.01, 0.1, 0.3, 1.5, 3 and 10 mg/kg. Of the roughly 51 dose-escalation patients, hepatocellular carcinoma was present in some 19, melanoma in approximately 15, renal cell carcinoma in 9 and head and neck cancer in 9. In the dose-escalation cohort, 75% to 90% of patients were male, and the mean age was roughly 56 years with a range of roughly 20 to 79. Prior anti-PD-1, anti-PD-L1 or anti-CTLA-4 therapy was permitted, and checkpoint inhibitors had been received by roughly 40% of dose-escalation patients. Three dose-escalation patients achieved partial responses, one with hepatocellular carcinoma and two with cutaneous melanoma. Peripheral TCRbeta sequencing was intended to test whether TCR sequence diversity was altered and clonal T-cell expansion was caused by ivuxolimab. The paper reports the monotherapy dose-escalation portion (N ≈ 50 patients) of the phase I ivuxolimab trial.

General conclusions and limits of the study: Low levels of normalized T-cell clonal expansion were also shown by some nonresponding patients. On average, CD8+ T cells showed more expanded clones than CD4+ T cells after ivuxolimab. At doses of 0.1 to 3.0 mg/kg, clonal expansion of both CD4+ and CD8+ T cells in blood was seen between baseline and week 6. In the 0.1-3.0 mg/kg groups, partial responders were among the patients with the lowest normalized peripheral clonal expansion, particularly in CD8+ T cells. The antigen specificity of the peripheral T cells that underwent clonal expansion was not determined.

The CDR3 spans 15 residues, from the cysteine through the phenylalanine. Only the CDR3 portion is preserved as DNA: 45 bases, with reading frame beginning at the first base. From the germline V gene, CDR1 is SGHVS and CDR2 is FNYEAQ. Trimming removed 3 bases from V and 5 bases from J; the gene matches leave 5 bases unexplained. Sequenced here: CD4+ or CD8+ T cells sorted from blood, sampled in a trial of the OX40 agonist ivuxolimab. The source is an adult with an advanced solid tumor such as melanoma, head and neck, liver or kidney cancer. The rearrangement combines TRBV7-6 with TRBJ2-2, and 8 bases in between align with TRBD1. The nucleotide sequence is TGTGCCAGCAGCTTGACAGGGGTGGTAACCGGGGAGCTGTTTTTT. This translates into CASSLTGVVTGELFF.